This entry concerns a single T cell receptor beta chain. The data belong to a study of blood T cell repertoires in COVID-19. Overall study context: The study drew acute and convalescent COVID-19 samples from the United States, Italy and Spain.

The V gene's germline CDR1 is SEHNR and CDR2 FQNEAQ (reference sequence). V was shortened by 5 bases and J by 0 bases, with 17 bases between the two germline ends. The CDR3 is 17 amino acids. In the study's own analysis: Estimated nucleated cell counts came from reference gene primer amplification. The protocol was immunoSEQ multiplex PCR, while the TCRdb copy is restricted to in-frame clones and leaves out a portion. V and J calls plus clone size are reproduced from that table; the DNA served to infer D and trimming. The table lists about 210,000 clones, approximately 84% of them singletons. This receptor was obtained from a woman aged 50 to 65 with active or convalescent COVID-19. Sequencing used peripheral blood. This chain connects TRBV7-9 to TRBJ2-1, with D hard to call. The chain's CDR3 is CASSHLGAPSSYNEQFF. CDR3 nucleotides: TGTGCCAGCAGCCATCTCGGAGCCCCGAGCTCCTACAATGAGCAGTTCTTC.